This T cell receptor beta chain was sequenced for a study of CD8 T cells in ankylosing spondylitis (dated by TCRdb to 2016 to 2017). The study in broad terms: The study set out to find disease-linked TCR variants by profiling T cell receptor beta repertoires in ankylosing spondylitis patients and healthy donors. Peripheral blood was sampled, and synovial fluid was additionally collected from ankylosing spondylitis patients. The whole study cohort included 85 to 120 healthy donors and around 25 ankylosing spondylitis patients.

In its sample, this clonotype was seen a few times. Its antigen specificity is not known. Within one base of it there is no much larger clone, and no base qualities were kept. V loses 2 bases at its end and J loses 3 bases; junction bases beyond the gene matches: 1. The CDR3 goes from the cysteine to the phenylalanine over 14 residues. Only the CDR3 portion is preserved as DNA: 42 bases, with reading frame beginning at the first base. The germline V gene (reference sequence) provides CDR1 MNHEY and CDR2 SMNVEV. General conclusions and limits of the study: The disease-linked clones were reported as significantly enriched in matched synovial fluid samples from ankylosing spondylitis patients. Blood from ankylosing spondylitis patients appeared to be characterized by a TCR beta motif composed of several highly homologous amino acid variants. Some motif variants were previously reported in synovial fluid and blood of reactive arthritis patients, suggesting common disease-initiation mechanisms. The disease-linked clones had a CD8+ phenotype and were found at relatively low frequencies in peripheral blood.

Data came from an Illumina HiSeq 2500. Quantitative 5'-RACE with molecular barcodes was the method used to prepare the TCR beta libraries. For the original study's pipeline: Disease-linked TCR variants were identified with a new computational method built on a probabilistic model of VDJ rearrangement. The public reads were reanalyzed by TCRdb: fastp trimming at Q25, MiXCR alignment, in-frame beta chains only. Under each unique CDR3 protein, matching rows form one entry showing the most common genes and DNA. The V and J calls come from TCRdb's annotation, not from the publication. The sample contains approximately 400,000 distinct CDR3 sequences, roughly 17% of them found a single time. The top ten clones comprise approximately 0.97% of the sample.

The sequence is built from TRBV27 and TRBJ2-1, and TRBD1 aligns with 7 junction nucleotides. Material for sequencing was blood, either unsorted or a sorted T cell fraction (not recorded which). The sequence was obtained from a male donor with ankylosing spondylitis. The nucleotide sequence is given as TGTGCCAGCAGTTTAAGGGGGCTCTACAATGAGCAGTTCTTC. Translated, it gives CASSLRGLYNEQFF.